This TCR beta chain came from a study of blood T cell repertoires in COVID-19. The wider study: Samples taken during acute and convalescent COVID-19 were collected in the United States, Italy and Spain.

Per the study methods: Cell counts per sample came from amplifying reference gene primers. Generated by immunoSEQ multiplex PCR, the TCRdb table keeps only in-frame clones and is missing some. That table furnishes V, J and clone size, whereas the DNA furnished D and trimming. Found here are approximately 320,000 clones, over 85% of them singletons; the top ten hold roughly 2.5%. Participants spanned ages roughly 18 to 95 years and resided in 24 US areas. The sequence was collected from a man in his sixties who had recovered from COVID-19. Sequenced material: PBMCs or T cells enriched from blood (not recorded which).

CDR3: CATSEAGLAGVNEQFF. In DNA, the CDR3 is TGTGCCACCAGTGAGGCGGGACTAGCGGGAGTCAATGAGCAGTTCTTC. This rearrangement joins TRBV24-1 to TRBJ2-1, with 14 bases fitting TRBD2. The CDR3 spans 16 residues. V lost 4 bases to trimming and J lost 6 bases; unmatched junction nucleotides: 4. Looked up from germline, CDR1 is KGHDR and CDR2 is SFDVKD.